The 27 T cell receptor beta chains below all came from one sample that was sequenced in a study of beta chain features in type 1 diabetes. Sequenced material consisted of expressed TCRB transcripts (all of the isolated RNA was reverse transcribed). TCRdb keeps only in-frame clones here, not all; method: immunoSEQ multiplex PCR. The data hold under 400,000 clones, with roughly 12% observed a single time. The source material was naive CD4+ T cells from blood. The receptors were gathered from a man younger than 35 in good health.

V usage is TRBV7-3 and J usage is TRBJ2-7; TRBD1 matches at 7 bases. This CDR3 is 13 amino acids long. V dropped 3 bases and J dropped 5; count of bases not matched to a gene: 4. Germline V gene lookup returns CDR1 SGHTA and CDR2 FQGTGA. The CDR3 bases are TGTGCCAGCAGCTTTGACAGGGAGAACGAGCAGTACTTC. Translating gives CASSFDRENEQYF.

Only a few counts were recorded for this clone. The genes are TRBV25-1 and TRBJ2-7; no reliable D call. The CDR3 has 13 residues. Trimming left V 4 bases short and J 6 bases short, with 13 bases between. Germline assignment: CDR1 MGHDK and CDR2 SYGVNS. This chain's CDR3 is CASSAPPRVEQYF. The CDR3 nucleotides are TGTGCCAGCAGTGCCCCCCCTCGGGTCGAGCAGTACTTC.

A few counts support this clone. The chain combines TRBV7-2 with TRBJ1-3, with a possible D match to TRBD1 (5 bases). The V and J ends lost 5 bases and 1 base respectively, with 15 bases between them. The CDR3 is 16 residues long. The germline V gene has CDR1 SGHTA and CDR2 FQGNSA. This CDR3 reads CASSAHRLGSGNTIYF. CDR3 coding DNA: TGTGCCAGCAGCGCCCACAGGCTAGGATCTGGAAACACCATATATTTT. The full variable domain, with the rest looked up from reference TRBV7-2 and TRBJ1-3, is GAGVSQSPSNKVTEKGKDVELRCDPISGHTALYWYRQSLGQGLEFLIYFQGNSAPDKSGLPSDRFSAERTGGSVSTLTIQRTQQEDSAVYLCASSAHRLGSGNTIYFGEGSWLTVV.

This clone was detected only a few times. The rearrangement links TRBV7-2 to TRBJ1-2; 9 positions match TRBD1. This CDR3 contains 15 residues. Unmatched junction bases numbered 9, after V lost 5 bases and J lost 5 bases. Looked up from germline, CDR1 is SGHTA and CDR2 is FQGNSA. CDR3 sequence reads: CASSDQTGGTYGYTF. The CDR3, as DNA: TGTGCCAGCAGCGACCAGACAGGGGGAACTTATGGCTACACCTTC.

In its sample, this clone was seen a few times. The chain has TRBV28 and TRBJ2-1; TRBD2 agrees at 7 bases. The CDR3 sequence is 15 residues long. In germline, CDR1 is MDHEN, CDR2 SYDVKM. J gave up 4 bases and V 6 bases, and 9 bases lay outside the gene matches. The CDR3, as DNA: TGTGCCAGCAGCCCCCCTAGCGGCGCTTACAATGAGCAGTTCTTC. Protein sequence: CASSPPSGAYNEQFF.

V and J are TRBV11-2 and TRBJ2-5; TRBD1 agrees at 8 bases. This CDR3 is built from 14 residues. Germline CDR1 SGHAT, CDR2 FQNNGV. The J segment lost 4 bases and the V segment lost 5 bases, leaving 6 bases of the junction unmatched. CDR3 protein: CASSRRGLRETQYF. The CDR3 DNA reads as TGTGCCAGCAGCCGCAGGGGGCTTCGAGAGACCCAGTACTTC.

The sample holds a few counts of this clone. The chain has TRBV19 and TRBJ2-2; D possibly corresponds to TRBD1 (6 bases). V lost 10 bases to trimming and J lost 3 bases, with 15 bases between them. This CDR3 spans 14 amino acids. Germline V lookup: CDR1 LNHDA, CDR2 SQIVND (reference sequence). This CDR3 reads CATRGPIYTGELFF. As DNA, the CDR3 is TGTGCCACCAGGGGCCCGATTTACACCGGGGAGCTGTTTTTT. Full variable domain (missing parts from reference TRBV19 and TRBJ2-2): DGGITQSPKYLFRKEGQNVTLSCEQNLNHDAMYWYRQDPGQGLRLIYYSQIVNDFQKGDIAEGYSVSREKKESFPLTVTSAQKNPTAFYLCATRGPIYTGELFFGEGSRLTVL.

This clone was seen a handful of times. The chain combines TRBV4-2 with TRBJ2-6; TRBD2 matches 7 bases. This CDR3 is built from 22 residues. J was trimmed by 4 bases and V by 4 bases; bases with no gene match: 25. Germline CDR1 and CDR2: LGHNA and YNFKEQ. This CDR3 is CASSPLGRGGGRRVSGANVLTF. CDR3 in DNA: TGTGCCAGCAGCCCCCTGGGGCGGGGAGGCGGGAGAAGAGTCTCCGGGGCCAACGTCCTGACTTTC.

Only a few counts were recorded for this clone. The chain links TRBV7-9 to TRBJ2-7; 9 bases agree with TRBD2. TRBJ2-1 matches the DNA end more closely, so the J call is doubtful. The CDR3 has 15 amino acids. CDR1 SEHNR and CDR2 FQNEAQ come from the germline V gene (reference sequence). The CDR3 sequence is CASSLAAGGVNEQFF. DNA of the CDR3: TGTGCCAGCAGCTTAGCAGCGGGAGGCGTCAATGAGCAGTTCTTC.

The chain couples TRBV28 to TRBJ2-1; weak D call: TRBD2 (6 bases). This CDR3 has 13 residues. Trimming shortened V by 6 bases and J by 4 bases, and 10 bases separated the two germline ends. From germline, CDR1 is MDHEN and CDR2 SYDVKM. CDR3 residues: CASRRGLYNEQFF. CDR3 nucleotide sequence: TGTGCCAGCAGGCGGGGATTATACAATGAGCAGTTCTTC.

The chain has TRBV11-2 and TRBJ2-2; D may be TRBD2 (7 bases). This CDR3 comprises 15 residues. Germline lookup yields CDR1 SGHAT and CDR2 FQNNGV. Trimming took off 10 bases at V and 2 bases at J, with 17 bases between the two ends. In nucleotides, the CDR3 is TGTGCCACACAATGGGGGGGCGCAAACACCGGGGAGCTGTTTTTT. This codes for CATQWGGANTGELFF. The complete variable domain, with remaining parts taken from reference TRBV11-2 and TRBJ2-2, reads EAGVAQSPRYKIIEKRQSVAFWCNPISGHATLYWYQQILGQGPKLLIQFQNNGVVDDSQLPKDRFSAERLKGVDSTLKIQPAKLEDSAVYLCATQWGGANTGELFFGEGSRLTVL.

This clone turned up a few times. This chain uses TRBV29-1 with TRBJ2-3, with TRBD2 as a possible D gene (5 bases). With 7 bases removed from V and 1 base from J, the gap between germline ends came to 12 bases. The CDR3 length is 13 residues. Germline CDR1 is SQVTM and CDR2 is ANQGSEA. The CDR3 reads CSASGWGTDTQYF. CDR3 in DNA: TGCAGCGCTTCGGGGTGGGGCACAGATACGCAGTATTTT.

This clone appeared a few times. The V and J genes are TRBV19 and TRBJ2-1, with 7 nucleotides matching TRBD1. The germline gives CDR1 LNHDA, CDR2 SQIVND (reference sequence). The CDR3 is made up of 14 amino acids. J lost 10 bases, V lost 1 base, and 7 bases had no gene match. CDR3 sequence (DNA): TGTGCCAGTAGTATAGTAGGGACAGCAAGGGAGCAGTTCTTC. Its translation: CASSIVGTAREQFF.

V and J are TRBV11-1 and TRBJ2-7, with 9 bases matching TRBD1. V shed 5 bases, J shed 5 bases, and the junction held 7 bases outside the gene matches. This CDR3 is built from 14 residues. Germline V gene sequence: CDR1 SGHAT, CDR2 FQDESV (reference sequence). Here the CDR3 DNA reads TGTGCCAGCAGCCAAGGGACAGGGCTCAACGAGCAGTACTTC. Translation: CASSQGTGLNEQYF.

V gene TRBV6-1 combines with J gene TRBJ2-7; D is possibly TRBD2 (6 bases). Deletions cut 8 bases from V and 1 base from J, with 18 bases between. CDR3 size: 15 residues. Germline CDR1 reads MNHNS; CDR2 reads SASEGT. In DNA form, the CDR3 reads TGTGCCAGCCGGTTTTTGGGAGGTCATTCCTACGAGCAGTACTTC. It specifies CASRFLGGHSYEQYF.

The V gene is TRBV7-2, the J gene TRBJ1-4; D is unresolved. Germline V gives CDR1 SGHTA, CDR2 FQGNSA. The CDR3 is made up of 16 amino acids. V was pared by 3 bases and J by 7 bases, with 18 bases between. The CDR3: CASSFGPGRGTEKLFF. The CDR3 DNA sequence: TGTGCCAGCAGCTTCGGCCCGGGGAGAGGAACTGAAAAACTGTTTTTT.

This clone was observed a few times. V is TRBV4-2 and J is TRBJ2-1; TRBD1 agrees at 8 bases. CDR1 and CDR2 (germline): LGHNA, YNFKEQ. V lost 4 bases and J lost 3; bases outside the gene matches: 8. This CDR3 contains 16 residues. CDR3: CASSPKTGAYYNEQFF. CDR3 bases: TGTGCCAGCAGCCCTAAGACAGGGGCCTACTACAATGAGCAGTTCTTC.

This clone was observed a few times. J is TRBJ2-3 and V is TRBV7-9, with 7 nucleotides matching TRBD1. The CDR3 consists of 15 residues. J lost 6 bases, V lost 2 bases, and 8 bases had no gene match. Germline values: CDR1 SEHNR, CDR2 FQNEAQ (reference sequence). CDR3 region: CASSLRTGAGDTQYF. DNA of the CDR3: TGTGCCAGCAGCTTACGAACAGGGGCGGGTGATACGCAGTATTTT.

The chain combines TRBV30 with TRBJ2-2, with 10 bases fitting TRBD2. This CDR3 has 14 residues. Trimming cost V 3 bases and J 6 bases; bases outside gene matches: 4. Germline CDR1 is GTSNPN and CDR2 is SVGIG (reference sequence). The CDR3 region has the DNA TGTGCCTGGAGGGTAGCGGGAGGCCCCGGGGAGCTGTTTTTT. As protein: CAWRVAGGPGELFF. Variable domain in full (rest from reference TRBV30 and TRBJ2-2): SQTIHQWPATLVQPVGSPLSLECTVEGTSNPNLYWYRQAAGRGLQLLFYSVGIGQISSEVPQNLSASRPQDRQFILSSKKLLLSDSGFYLCAWRVAGGPGELFFGEGSRLTVL.

The genes are TRBV7-8 and TRBJ2-3; D uncertain. The CDR3 spans 14 residues. Trimming removed 5 bases at V and 5 bases at J, with 14 bases between. Germline V gives CDR1 SGHVS, CDR2 FQNEAQ. CDR3 sequence: CASSVRRILDTQYF. The DNA for the CDR3 is TGTGCCAGCAGCGTCCGAAGAATACTAGATACGCAGTATTTT.

The chain links TRBV6-5 to TRBJ1-2; D not certain. The CDR3 totals 13 residues. Per germline, CDR1 MNHEY and CDR2 SVGAGI. V was pared by 6 bases and J by 6 bases, with 14 bases between. The DNA for the CDR3 is TGTGCCAGCAGCCGCATCCACGGGGATGGCTACACCTTC. Encoded protein: CASSRIHGDGYTF.

This clone showed up just a few times. The chain couples TRBV28 to TRBJ2-7, with D possibly TRBD1 on 5 matching bases. CDR1 is MDHEN, CDR2 SYDVKM, per germline. V gave up 3 bases and J gave up 0 bases, with 12 bases separating them. The CDR3 has 15 amino acids. The CDR3 region has the DNA TGTGCCAGCAGTTTCCCGACAGCCCTCTCCTACGAGCAGTACTTC. Protein product: CASSFPTALSYEQYF. The full variable domain, its missing parts supplied by reference TRBV28 and TRBJ2-7, is DVKVTQSSRYLVKRTGEKVFLECVQDMDHENMFWYRQDPGLGLRLIYFSYDVKMKEKGDIPEGYSVSREKKERFSLILESASTNQTSMYLCASSFPTALSYEQYFGPGTRLTVT.

The V call is TRBV27, the J call TRBJ1-1; 9 bases match TRBD1. The germline gives CDR1 MNHEY, CDR2 SMNVEV (reference sequence). CDR3 length: 15 amino acids. Germline trimming cut 2 bases from V and 3 bases from J; bases unmatched to any gene: 4. CDR3 in amino acids: CASSLEDRGDTEAFF. Written as DNA, the CDR3 is TGTGCCAGCAGTTTAGAGGACAGGGGAGACACTGAAGCTTTCTTT.

This clone came up a few times. The gene calls are TRBV7-2 and TRBJ1-1; D is unresolved. The CDR3 has 14 amino acids. The germline V gene encodes CDR1 SGHTA and CDR2 FQGNSA. V was clipped by 5 bases and J by 4 bases, with 14 bases between them. CDR3 amino acids: CASSRVLESTEAFF. The CDR3 nucleotides read TGTGCCAGCAGCCGGGTCCTCGAGAGCACTGAAGCTTTCTTT.

The chain links TRBV28 to TRBJ2-3; 7 bases map to TRBD2. Germline CDR1 and CDR2: MDHEN and SYDVKM. The CDR3 is made up of 13 amino acids. With 4 bases clipped from V and 7 bases from J, the junction kept 5 bases outside the gene matches. CDR3: CASSSGGKYTQYF. The DNA for the CDR3 is TGTGCCAGCAGTTCGGGGGGAAAGTATACGCAGTATTTT.

This clone was recorded only once. The chain uses TRBV7-3 and TRBJ1-1; D perhaps matches TRBD1 (6 bases). The CDR3 has 13 residues. Per the germline V gene, CDR1 is SGHTA and CDR2 is FQGTGA. With 2 bases removed from V and 5 bases from J, the gap between germline ends came to 9 bases. CDR3 in DNA: TGTGCCAGCAGCTTACAGGGGTCGACTGAAGCTTTCTTT. Translation: CASSLQGSTEAFF.

This clone was detected only a few times. V is TRBV27 and J is TRBJ2-6, with 7 bases identical to TRBD1. The CDR3 totals 15 residues. V was pared by 8 bases and J by 2 bases, with 6 bases of the junction left unmatched. CDR1 and CDR2 from the germline V gene are MNHEY and SMNVEV (reference sequence). CDR3 nucleotides: TGTGCCAGCTCCGGACAGGACGCTGGGGCCAACGTCCTGACTTTC. It specifies CASSGQDAGANVLTF. Full variable domain (remainder filled in from reference TRBV27 and TRBJ2-6): EAQVTQNPRYLITVTGKKLTVTCSQNMNHEYMSWYRQDPGLGLRQIYYSMNVEVTDKGDVPEGYKVSRKEKRNFPLILESPSPNQTSLYFCASSGQDAGANVLTFGAGSRLTVL.